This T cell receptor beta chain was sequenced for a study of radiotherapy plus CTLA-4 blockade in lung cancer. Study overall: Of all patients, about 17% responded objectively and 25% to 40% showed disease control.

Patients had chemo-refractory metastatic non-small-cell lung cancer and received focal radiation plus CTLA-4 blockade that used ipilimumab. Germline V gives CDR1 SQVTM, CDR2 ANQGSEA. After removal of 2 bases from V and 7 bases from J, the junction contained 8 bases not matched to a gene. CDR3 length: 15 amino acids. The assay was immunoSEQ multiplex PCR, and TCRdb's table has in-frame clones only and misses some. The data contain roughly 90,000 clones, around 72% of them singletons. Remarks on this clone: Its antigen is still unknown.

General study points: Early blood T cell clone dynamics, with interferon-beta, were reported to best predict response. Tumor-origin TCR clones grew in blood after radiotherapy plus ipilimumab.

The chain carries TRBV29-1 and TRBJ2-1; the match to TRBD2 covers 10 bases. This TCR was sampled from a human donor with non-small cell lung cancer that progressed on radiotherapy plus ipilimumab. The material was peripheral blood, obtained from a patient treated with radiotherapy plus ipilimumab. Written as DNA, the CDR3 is TGCAGCGTTGAACTAAGCGGGAGGGCTCGGAATGAGCAGTTCTTC. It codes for CSVELSGRARNEQFF.